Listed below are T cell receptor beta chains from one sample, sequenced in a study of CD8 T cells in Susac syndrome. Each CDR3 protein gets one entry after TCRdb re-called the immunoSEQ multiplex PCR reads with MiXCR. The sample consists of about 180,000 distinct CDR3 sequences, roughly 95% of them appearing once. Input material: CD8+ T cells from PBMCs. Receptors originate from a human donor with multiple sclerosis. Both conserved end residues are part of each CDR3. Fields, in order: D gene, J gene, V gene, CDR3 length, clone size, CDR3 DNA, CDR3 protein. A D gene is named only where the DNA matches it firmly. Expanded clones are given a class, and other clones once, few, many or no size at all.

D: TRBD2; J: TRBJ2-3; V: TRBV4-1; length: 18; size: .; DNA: TGCGCCAGCAGCCAAGATCTAGCGGGAGGGCCTCAGACAGATACGCAGTATTTT; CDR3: CASSQDLAGGPQTDTQYF
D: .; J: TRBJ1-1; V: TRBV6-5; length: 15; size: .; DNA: TGTGCCAGCAGCCCTGCAGGGGCCAAGAACACTGAAGCTTTCTTT; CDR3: CASSPAGAKNTEAFF
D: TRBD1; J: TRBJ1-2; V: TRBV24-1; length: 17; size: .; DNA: TGTGCCACCAATCATCCGGGACAGGGAATCTATAACTATGGCTACACCTTC; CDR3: CATNHPGQGIYNYGYTF
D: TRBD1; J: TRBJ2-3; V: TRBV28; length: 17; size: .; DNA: TGTGCCAGCAGTTTCGGTCCCGACACGGACAGGGCGGATACGCAGTATTTT; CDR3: CASSFGPDTDRADTQYF
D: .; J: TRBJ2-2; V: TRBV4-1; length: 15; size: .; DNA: TGCGCCAGCGGCACCCCAGGACACAACACCGGGGAGCTGTTTTTT; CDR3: CASGTPGHNTGELFF
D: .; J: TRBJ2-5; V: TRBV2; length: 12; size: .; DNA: TGTGCCAGCAGTGAACCGGTGGGGACCCAGTACTTC; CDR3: CASSEPVGTQYF
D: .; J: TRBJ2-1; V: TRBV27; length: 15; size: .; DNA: TGTGCCAGCAGTCCCCGGGTGGGGACGGGCCATGAGCAGTTCTTC; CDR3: CASSPRVGTGHEQFF
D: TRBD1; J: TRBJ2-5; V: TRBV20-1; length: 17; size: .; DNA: TGCAGTGCTAGAGTTATCACCGGGACAGGGACCCGGGAGACCCAGTACTTC; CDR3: CSARVITGTGTRETQYF
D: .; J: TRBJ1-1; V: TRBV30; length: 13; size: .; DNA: TGTGCCTGGAGTGCAGGGTTGCACACTGAAGCTTTCTTT; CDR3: CAWSAGLHTEAFF
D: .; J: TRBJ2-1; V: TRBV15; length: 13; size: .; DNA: TGTGCCACCAGCAGAGCTCAGGGCTATGAGCAGTTCTTC; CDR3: CATSRAQGYEQFF
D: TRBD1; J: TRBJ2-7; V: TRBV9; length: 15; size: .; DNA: TGTGCCAGCAGCTTGGGACAGGGGGACGCCTACGAGCAGTACTTC; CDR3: CASSLGQGDAYEQYF
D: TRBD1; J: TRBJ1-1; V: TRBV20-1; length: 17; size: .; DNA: TGCAGTGCTGAACGACTTGGGACAGTTTGGGGTGGCACTGAAGCTTTCTTT; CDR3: CSAERLGTVWGGTEAFF
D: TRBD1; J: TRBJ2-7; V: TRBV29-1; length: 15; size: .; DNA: TGCAGCGTGTCCACCGGGGAGACAGGGGCTGACGAGCAGTACTTC; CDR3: CSVSTGETGADEQYF
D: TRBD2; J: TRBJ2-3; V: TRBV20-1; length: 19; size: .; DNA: TGCAGTGCTGTCACCTCATATGGGACTAGCGGGGCCAGGGAAGATACGCAGTATTTT; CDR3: CSAVTSYGTSGAREDTQYF
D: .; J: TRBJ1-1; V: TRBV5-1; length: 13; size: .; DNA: TGCGCCTCGAGGGGGGCCCCTAACACTGAAGCTTTCTTT; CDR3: CASRGAPNTEAFF
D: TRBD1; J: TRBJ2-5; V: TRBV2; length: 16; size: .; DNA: TGTGCCAGCAGCCCAAGACAAACGGGACAGGGAAGGACCCAGTACTTC; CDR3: CASSPRQTGQGRTQYF
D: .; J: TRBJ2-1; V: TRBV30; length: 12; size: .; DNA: TGTGCCTGGAGTGTACGGGGGAATGAGCAGTTCTTC; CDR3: CAWSVRGNEQFF
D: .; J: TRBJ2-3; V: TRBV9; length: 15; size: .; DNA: TGTGCCAGCAGCGTAGGAGAGGATCTGGGAGATACGCAGTATTTT; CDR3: CASSVGEDLGDTQYF
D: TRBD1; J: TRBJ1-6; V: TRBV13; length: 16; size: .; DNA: TGTGCCAGCAGCCTTTGGGGGGACAGTCTAAATTCACCCCTCCACTTT; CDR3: CASSLWGDSLNSPLHF
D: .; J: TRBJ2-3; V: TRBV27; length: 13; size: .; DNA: TGTGCCAGCACCCAACTCAGGGGAGATACGCAGTATTTT; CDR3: CASTQLRGDTQYF
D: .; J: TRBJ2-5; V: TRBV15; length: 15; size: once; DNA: TGTGCCACCAGCAGAGATCGGGCGTGGCAAGAGACCCAGTACTTC; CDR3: CATSRDRAWQETQYF
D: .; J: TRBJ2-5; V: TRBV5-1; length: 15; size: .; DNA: TGCGCCAGCAGCTTGATTGGGGGGCGCCCAGAGACCCAGTACTTC; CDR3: CASSLIGGRPETQYF
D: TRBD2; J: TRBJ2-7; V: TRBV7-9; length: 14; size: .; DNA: TGTGCCAGCCGGTCTAGCGGGAGCTCCTACGAGCAGTACTTC; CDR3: CASRSSGSSYEQYF
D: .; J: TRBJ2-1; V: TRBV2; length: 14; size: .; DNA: TGTGCCAGAAATGGACAGAGCTCCTACAATGAGCAGTTCTTC; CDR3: CARNGQSSYNEQFF
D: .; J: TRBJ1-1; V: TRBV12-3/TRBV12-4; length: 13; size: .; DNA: TGTGCCAGCAGTTTAGGGGACGGCACTGAAGCTTTCTTT; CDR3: CASSLGDGTEAFF
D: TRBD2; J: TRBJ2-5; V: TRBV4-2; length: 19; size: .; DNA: TGTGCCAGCAGCCAAGATCCGGGACTAGCGGGTTCCGGACAAGAGACCCAGTACTTC; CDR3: CASSQDPGLAGSGQETQYF
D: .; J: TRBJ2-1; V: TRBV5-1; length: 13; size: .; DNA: TGCGCCAGCAGCTTGTTCGCGTACAATGAGCAGTTCTTC; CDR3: CASSLFAYNEQFF
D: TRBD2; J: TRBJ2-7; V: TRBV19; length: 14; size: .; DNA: TGTGCCAGTAGTTCGACTAGCGCATCCTACGAGCAGTACTTC; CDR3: CASSSTSASYEQYF
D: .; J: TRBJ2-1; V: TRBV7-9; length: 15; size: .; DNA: TGTGCCAGCAGGGAAGACAGTTTACTCTTCAATGAGCAGTTCTTC; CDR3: CASREDSLLFNEQFF
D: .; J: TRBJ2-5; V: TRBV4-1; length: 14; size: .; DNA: TGCGCCAGCAGCCAAGGAGGTTTGGGTGAGACCCAGTACTTC; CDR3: CASSQGGLGETQYF
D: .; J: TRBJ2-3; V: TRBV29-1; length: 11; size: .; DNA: TGCAGCGTCCGGGCGTTAGATACGCAGTATTTT; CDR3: CSVRALDTQYF
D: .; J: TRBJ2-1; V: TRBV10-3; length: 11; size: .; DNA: TGTGCCATCTTACGGGGGAATGAGCAGTTCTTC; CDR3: CAILRGNEQFF
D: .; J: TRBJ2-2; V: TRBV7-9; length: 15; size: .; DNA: TGTGCCAGCAGCCGTTTGACAGGGAACACCGGGGAGCTGTTTTTT; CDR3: CASSRLTGNTGELFF
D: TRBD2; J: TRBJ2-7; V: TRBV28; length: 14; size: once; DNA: TGTGCCAGCAGCAAGGCGGGGGTTCCCTACGAGCAGTACTTC; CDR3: CASSKAGVPYEQYF
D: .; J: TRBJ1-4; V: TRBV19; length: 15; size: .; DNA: TGTGCCAGTAGTGTTCACGGCGGGTTTGATGAAAAACTGTTTTTT; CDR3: CASSVHGGFDEKLFF
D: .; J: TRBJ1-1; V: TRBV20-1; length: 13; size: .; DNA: TGCAGTGCTAGGGACGGACGGAACACTGAAGCTTTCTTT; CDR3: CSARDGRNTEAFF
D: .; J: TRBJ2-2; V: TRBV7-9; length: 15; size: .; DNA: TGTGCCAGCAGTGAGGCAGGTCGGAACACCGGGGAGCTGTTTTTT; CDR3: CASSEAGRNTGELFF
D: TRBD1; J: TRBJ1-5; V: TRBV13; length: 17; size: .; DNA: TGTGCCAGCAGCTTAGGCGGTACAGGGGGCGCATCTCAGCCCCAGCATTTT; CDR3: CASSLGGTGGASQPQHF
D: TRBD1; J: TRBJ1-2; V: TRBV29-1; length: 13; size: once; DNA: TGCAGCGTCACCGGACAGGGGGCCTATGGCTACACCTTC; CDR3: CSVTGQGAYGYTF
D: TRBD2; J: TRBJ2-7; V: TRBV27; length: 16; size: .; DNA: TGTGCCAGCAGTTTATCCCCACTAGCGGGAGGGCCTGGGCAGTACTTC; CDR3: CASSLSPLAGGPGQYF
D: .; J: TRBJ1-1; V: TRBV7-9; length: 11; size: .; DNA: TGTGCCAGCAGCTCGACAGGTGAAGCTTTCTTT; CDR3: CASSSTGEAFF
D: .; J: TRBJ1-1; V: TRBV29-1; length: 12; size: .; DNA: TGCAGCGCTTCCGAGGAGAACACTGAAGCTTTCTTT; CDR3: CSASEENTEAFF
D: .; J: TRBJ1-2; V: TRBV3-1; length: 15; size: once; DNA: TGTGCCAGCAGCCAAGTCCATACGACCGGGAGCGGCTACACCTTC; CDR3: CASSQVHTTGSGYTF
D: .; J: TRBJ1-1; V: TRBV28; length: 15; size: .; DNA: TGTGCCAGCAGTCCCGGGGGGATTGAGAACACTGAAGCTTTCTTT; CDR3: CASSPGGIENTEAFF
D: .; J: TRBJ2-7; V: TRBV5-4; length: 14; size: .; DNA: TGTGCCAGCGGCATTCAGGGGACCCTCTACGAGCAGTACTTC; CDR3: CASGIQGTLYEQYF
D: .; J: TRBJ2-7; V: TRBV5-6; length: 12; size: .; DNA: TGTGCCAGCAGCTCGCTTACCCCGGAGCAGTACTTC; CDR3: CASSSLTPEQYF
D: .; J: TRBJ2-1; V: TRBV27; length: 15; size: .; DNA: TGTGCCAGCAGCTATGACCTGAGCTCCTACAATGAGCAGTTCTTC; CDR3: CASSYDLSSYNEQFF
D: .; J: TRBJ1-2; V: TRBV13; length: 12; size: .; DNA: TGTGCCAGCAGCTCACATCCGGTTGGCTACACCTTC; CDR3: CASSSHPVGYTF
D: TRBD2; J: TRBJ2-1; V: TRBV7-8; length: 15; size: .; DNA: TGTGCCAGCAGCGAGACTAGCGGGAACTACAATGAGCAGTTCTTC; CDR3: CASSETSGNYNEQFF
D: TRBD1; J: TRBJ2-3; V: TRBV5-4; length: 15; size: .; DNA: TGTGCCAGCAGCTTGGGGCAGGGGGCCAGAGATACGCAGTATTTT; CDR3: CASSLGQGARDTQYF